Sequencing of this T cell receptor beta chain was carried out in a study of blood T cell repertoires in COVID-19. The CDR3 totals 16 residues. The germline CDR1 and CDR2 sequences are KGHSH and LQKENI. V lost 3 bases and J lost 0, with 14 bases in between. Sequenced by immunoSEQ multiplex PCR; TCRdb stores in-frame clones only, minus some. The profile shows about 33,000 clones, approximately 85% of them singletons. This TCR derives from a man older than 75 with active COVID-19. The gene calls are TRBV18 and TRBJ1-1, with no clear D. Material: peripheral blood. CDR3 region: CASSPTVIFMNTEAFF. Here the CDR3 DNA reads TGTGCCAGCTCACCTACAGTGATCTTTATGAACACTGAAGCTTTCTTT.